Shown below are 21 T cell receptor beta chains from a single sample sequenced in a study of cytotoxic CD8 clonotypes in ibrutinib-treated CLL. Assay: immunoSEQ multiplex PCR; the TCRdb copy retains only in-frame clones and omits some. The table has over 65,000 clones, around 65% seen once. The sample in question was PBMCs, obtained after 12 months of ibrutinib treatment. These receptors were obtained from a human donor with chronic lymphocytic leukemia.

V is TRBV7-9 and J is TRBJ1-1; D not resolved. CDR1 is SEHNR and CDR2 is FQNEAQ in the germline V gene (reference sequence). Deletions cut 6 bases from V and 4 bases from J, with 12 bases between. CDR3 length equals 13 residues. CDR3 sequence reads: CASSHSGPTEAFF. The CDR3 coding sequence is TGTGCCAGCAGTCATAGCGGGCCCACTGAAGCTTTCTTT.

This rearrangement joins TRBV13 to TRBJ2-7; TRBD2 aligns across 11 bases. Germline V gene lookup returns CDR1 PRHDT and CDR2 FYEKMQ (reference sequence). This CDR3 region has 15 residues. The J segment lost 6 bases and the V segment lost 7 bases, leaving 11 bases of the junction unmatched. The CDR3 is CASKTSGALGVEQYF. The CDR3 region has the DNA TGTGCCAGCAAGACTAGCGGGGCGCTCGGGGTCGAGCAGTACTTC.

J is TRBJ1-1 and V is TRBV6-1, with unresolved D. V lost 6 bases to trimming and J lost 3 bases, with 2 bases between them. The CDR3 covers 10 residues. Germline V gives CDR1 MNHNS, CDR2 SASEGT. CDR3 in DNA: TGTGCCAGCAGACACACTGAAGCTTTCTTT. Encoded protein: CASRHTEAFF.

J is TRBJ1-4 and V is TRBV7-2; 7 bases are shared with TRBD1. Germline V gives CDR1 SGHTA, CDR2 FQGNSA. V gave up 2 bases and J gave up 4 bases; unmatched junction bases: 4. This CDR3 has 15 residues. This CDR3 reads CASSLRGRSNEKLFF. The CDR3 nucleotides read TGTGCCAGCAGCTTAAGGGGGCGGAGTAATGAAAAACTGTTTTTT.

The CDR3 DNA follows: TGTGCCAGCAGCCCCTCAGTGTATGAAGCTTTCTTT. It is translated as CASSPSVYEAFF. The chain joins TRBV7-2 to TRBJ1-1; D remains ambiguous. V lost 5 bases and J 7 bases, leaving 11 bases between the germline ends. Per the germline V gene, CDR1 is SGHTA and CDR2 is FQGNSA. There are 12 residues in the CDR3.

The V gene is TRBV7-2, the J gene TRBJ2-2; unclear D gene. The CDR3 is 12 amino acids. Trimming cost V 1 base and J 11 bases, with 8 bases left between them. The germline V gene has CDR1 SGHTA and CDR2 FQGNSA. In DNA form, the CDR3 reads TGTGCCAGCAGCTTAGTTCGGCCTGAGCTGTTTTTT. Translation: CASSLVRPELFF.

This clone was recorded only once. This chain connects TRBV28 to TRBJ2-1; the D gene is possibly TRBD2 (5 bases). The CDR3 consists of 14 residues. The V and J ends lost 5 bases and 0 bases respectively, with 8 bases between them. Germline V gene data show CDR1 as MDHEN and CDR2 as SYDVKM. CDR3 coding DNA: TGTGCCAGCAGTAAGCGGAGCTCCTACAATGAGCAGTTCTTC. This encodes CASSKRSSYNEQFF.

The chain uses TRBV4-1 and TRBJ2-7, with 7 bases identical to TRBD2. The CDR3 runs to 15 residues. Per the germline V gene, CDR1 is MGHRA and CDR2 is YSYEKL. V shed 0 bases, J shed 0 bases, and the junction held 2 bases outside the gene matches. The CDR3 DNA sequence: TGCGCCAGCAGCCAAGAGCGGGGGAGCTCCTACGAGCAGTACTTC. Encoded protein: CASSQERGSSYEQYF.

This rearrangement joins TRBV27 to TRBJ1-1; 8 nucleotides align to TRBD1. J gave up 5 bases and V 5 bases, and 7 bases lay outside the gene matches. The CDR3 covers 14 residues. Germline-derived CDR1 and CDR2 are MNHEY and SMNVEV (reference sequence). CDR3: CASSKTGDRTEAFF. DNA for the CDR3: TGTGCCAGCAGTAAGACAGGGGATCGGACTGAAGCTTTCTTT.

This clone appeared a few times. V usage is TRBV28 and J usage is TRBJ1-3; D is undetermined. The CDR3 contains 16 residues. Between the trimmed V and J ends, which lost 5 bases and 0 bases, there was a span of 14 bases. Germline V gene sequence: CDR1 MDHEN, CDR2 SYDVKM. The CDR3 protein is CASSKGPPGSGNTIYF. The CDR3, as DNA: TGTGCCAGCAGTAAAGGTCCCCCGGGCTCTGGAAACACCATATATTTT.

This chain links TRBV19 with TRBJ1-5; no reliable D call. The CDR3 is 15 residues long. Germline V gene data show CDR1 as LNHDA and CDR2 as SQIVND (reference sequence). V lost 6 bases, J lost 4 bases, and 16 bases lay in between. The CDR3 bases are TGTGCCAGTAGCCCCGCTGGGAATTTTAATCAGCCCCAGCATTTT. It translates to CASSPAGNFNQPQHF. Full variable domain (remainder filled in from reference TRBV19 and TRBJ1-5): DGGITQSPKYLFRKEGQNVTLSCEQNLNHDAMYWYRQDPGQGLRLIYYSQIVNDFQKGDIAEGYSVSREKKESFPLTVTSAQKNPTAFYLCASSPAGNFNQPQHFGDGTRLSIL.

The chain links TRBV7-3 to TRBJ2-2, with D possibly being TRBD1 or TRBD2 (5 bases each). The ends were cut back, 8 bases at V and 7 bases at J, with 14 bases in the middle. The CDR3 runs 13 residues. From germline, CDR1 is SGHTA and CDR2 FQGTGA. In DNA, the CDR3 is TGTGCCAGCCGATCCGGGGCCGTCGGGGAGCTGTTTTTT. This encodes CASRSGAVGELFF. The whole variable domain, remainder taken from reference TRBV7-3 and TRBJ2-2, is GAGVSQTPSNKVTEKGKYVELRCDPISGHTALYWYRQSLGQGPEFLIYFQGTGAADDSGLPNDRFFAVRPEGSVSTLKIQRTERGDSAVYLCASRSGAVGELFFGEGSRLTVL.

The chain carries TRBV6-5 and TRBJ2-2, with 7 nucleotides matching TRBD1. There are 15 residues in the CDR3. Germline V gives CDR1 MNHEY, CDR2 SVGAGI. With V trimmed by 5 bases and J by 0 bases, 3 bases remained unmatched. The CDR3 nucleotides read TGTGCCAGCAGTAACCAGGGGGCGAACACCGGGGAGCTGTTTTTT. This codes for CASSNQGANTGELFF.

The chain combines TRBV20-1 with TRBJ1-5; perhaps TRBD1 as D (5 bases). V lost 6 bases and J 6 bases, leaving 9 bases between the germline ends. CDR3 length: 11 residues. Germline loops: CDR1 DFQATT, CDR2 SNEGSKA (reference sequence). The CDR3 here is CSAGGGQPQHF. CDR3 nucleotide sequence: TGCAGTGCCGGGGGAGGTCAGCCCCAGCATTTT.

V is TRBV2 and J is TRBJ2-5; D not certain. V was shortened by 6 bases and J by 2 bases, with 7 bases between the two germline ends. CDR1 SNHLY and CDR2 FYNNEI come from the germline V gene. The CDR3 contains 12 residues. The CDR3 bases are TGTGCCAGCAGGAGCCTACAAGAGACCCAGTACTTC. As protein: CASRSLQETQYF.

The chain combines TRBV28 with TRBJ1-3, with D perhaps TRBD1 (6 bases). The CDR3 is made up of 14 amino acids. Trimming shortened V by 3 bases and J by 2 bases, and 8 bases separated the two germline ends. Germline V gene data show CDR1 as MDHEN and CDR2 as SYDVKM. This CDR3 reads CASSLGGAGNTIYF. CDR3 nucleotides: TGTGCCAGCAGTTTGGGGGGCGCTGGAAACACCATATATTTT.

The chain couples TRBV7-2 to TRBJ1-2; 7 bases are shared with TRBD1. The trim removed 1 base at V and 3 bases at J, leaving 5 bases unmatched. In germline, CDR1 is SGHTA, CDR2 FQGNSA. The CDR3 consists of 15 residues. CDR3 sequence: CASSLDNRGYYGYTF. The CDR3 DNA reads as TGTGCCAGCAGCTTAGATAACAGGGGCTACTATGGCTACACCTTC.

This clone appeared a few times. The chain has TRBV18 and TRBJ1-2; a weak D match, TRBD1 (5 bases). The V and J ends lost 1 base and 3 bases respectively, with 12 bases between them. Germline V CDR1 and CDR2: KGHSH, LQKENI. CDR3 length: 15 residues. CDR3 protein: CASSPLQDIDYGYTF. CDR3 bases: TGTGCCAGCTCACCACTGCAGGACATCGACTATGGCTACACCTTC.

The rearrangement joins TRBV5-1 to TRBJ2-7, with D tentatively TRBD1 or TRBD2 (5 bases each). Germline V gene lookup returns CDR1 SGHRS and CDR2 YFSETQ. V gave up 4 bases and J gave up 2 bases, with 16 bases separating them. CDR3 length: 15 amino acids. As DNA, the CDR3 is TGCGCCAGCAGCGTATATTTTAGAGGGGCCTACGAGCAGTACTTC. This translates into CASSVYFRGAYEQYF.

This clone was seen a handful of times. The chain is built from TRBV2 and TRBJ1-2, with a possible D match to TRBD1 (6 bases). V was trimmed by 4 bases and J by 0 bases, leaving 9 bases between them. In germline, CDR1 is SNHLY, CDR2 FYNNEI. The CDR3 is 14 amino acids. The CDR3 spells CASSGGASNYGYTF. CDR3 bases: TGTGCCAGCAGTGGGGGGGCCTCTAACTATGGCTACACCTTC.

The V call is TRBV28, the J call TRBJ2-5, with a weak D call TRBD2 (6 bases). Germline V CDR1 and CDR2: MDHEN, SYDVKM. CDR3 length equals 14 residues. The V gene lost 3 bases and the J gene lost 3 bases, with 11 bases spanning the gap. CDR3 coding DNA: TGTGCCAGCAGTTTCACCGGGGGTGAAGAGACCCAGTACTTC. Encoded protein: CASSFTGGEETQYF.